This T cell receptor beta chain was observed in a study of CD8 T cells in ankylosing spondylitis. Study results and caveats: Among TCR beta sequences, a motif of under 10 highly homologous variants appeared characteristic of ankylosing spondylitis blood.

TCRdb independently ran MiXCR on the 5' RACE reads; one entry per CDR3 protein. This table has 90,000 to 120,000 distinct CDR3 sequences, 20% to 30% appearing once. Comments on this clonotype: Its antigen is undetermined.

The source material was synovial fluid, either unsorted or a sorted T cell fraction (not recorded which). The clonotype was recovered from a male donor with ankylosing spondylitis.

This CDR3 is CASSTGTGRRETQYF. The CDR3 DNA is TGCGCCAGCAGCACTGGGACAGGACGACGGGAGACCCAGTACTTC. This chain uses TRBV5-1 with TRBJ2-5, with 8 nucleotides matching TRBD1. The junction had 10 bases not matched to a gene; V was cut back by 4 bases and J by 5 bases. The CDR3 consists of 15 residues. Germline V CDR1 and CDR2: SGHRS, YFSETQ.